This T cell receptor beta chain was retrieved from a study of blood T cell repertoires in COVID-19. Whole-study context: Specimens from acute and convalescent COVID-19 originated in the United States, Italy and Spain. T cells, B-cell-depleted T cells, or PBMCs provided the cDNA or gDNA that served as material.

This CDR3 has 18 residues. Looked up from germline, CDR1 is MRHNA and CDR2 is SNTAGT. The trim removed 9 bases at V and 1 base at J, leaving 12 bases unmatched. Original processing methods: Reference gene primer amplification yielded estimated nucleated cell counts. The table came from immunoSEQ multiplex PCR; TCRdb's copy has only in-frame clones and leaves some out. From that table come the V and J calls and clone size; the DNA was used to work out D and trimming. The sample yields 55,000 to 65,000 clones, approximately 85% seen once. This TCR derives from a human donor in a cohort sampled during active COVID-19. The chain is built from TRBV6-4 and TRBJ2-5; 15 positions agree with TRBD2. Material: peripheral blood. CDR3 DNA sequence: TGTGCCAGACTACCCGGGACTAGCGGGGGGTGGGTCCAAGAGACCCAGTACTTC. Its translation is CARLPGTSGGWVQETQYF.